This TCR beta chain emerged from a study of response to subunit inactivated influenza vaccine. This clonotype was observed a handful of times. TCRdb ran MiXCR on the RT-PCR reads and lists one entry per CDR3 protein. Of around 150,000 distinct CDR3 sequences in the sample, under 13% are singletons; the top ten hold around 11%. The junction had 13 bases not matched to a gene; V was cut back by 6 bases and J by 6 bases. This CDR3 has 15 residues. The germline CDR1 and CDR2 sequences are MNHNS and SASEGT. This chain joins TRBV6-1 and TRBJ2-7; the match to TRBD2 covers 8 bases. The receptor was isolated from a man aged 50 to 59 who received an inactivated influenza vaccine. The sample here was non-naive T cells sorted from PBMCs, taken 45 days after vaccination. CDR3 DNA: TGTGCCAGCAGGACGGGAGGGACTTTGGGTCTCGAGCAGTACTTC. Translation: CASRTGGTLGLEQYF.